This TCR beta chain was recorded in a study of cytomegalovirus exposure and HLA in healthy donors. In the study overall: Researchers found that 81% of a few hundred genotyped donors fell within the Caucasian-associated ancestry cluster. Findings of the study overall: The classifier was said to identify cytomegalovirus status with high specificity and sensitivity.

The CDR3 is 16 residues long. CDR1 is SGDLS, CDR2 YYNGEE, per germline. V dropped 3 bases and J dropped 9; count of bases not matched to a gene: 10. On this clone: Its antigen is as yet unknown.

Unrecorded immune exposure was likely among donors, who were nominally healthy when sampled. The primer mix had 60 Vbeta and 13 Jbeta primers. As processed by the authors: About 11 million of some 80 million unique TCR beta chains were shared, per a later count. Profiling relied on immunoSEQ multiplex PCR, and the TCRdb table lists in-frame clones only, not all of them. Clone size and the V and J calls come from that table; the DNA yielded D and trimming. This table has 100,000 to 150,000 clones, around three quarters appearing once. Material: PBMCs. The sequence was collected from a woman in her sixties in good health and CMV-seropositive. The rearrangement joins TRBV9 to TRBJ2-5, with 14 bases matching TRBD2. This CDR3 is CASSARTSGGPQAQYF. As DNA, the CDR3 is TGTGCCAGCAGCGCAAGGACTAGCGGGGGGCCTCAGGCCCAGTACTTC.